These T cell receptor beta chains were read from a single sample in a study of blood T cell repertoires in COVID-19. The repertoire was sequenced with immunoSEQ multiplex PCR; TCRdb's copy has only in-frame clones and lacks some. There are hundreds of thousands of clones in the sample; around 87% occur only once, and 1.5% to 2% lies in the top ten. The sample comprised PBMCs or T cells enriched from blood (not recorded which). The receptors derive from a woman aged 45-59 years who had recovered from COVID-19. The CDR3 runs from the conserved cysteine through the conserved F or W. The order of the fields is clone size, J gene, D gene, V gene, CDR3 DNA, CDR3 protein. The D gene is left open where the match is weak. Expanded clones get a size class; other rows say once, few or many, or leave the size out.

>NA|TRBJ1-1|NA|TRBV30
TGTGCCTGGAGTGTACGCGGGTCCACTGAAGCTTTCTTT
CAWSVRGSTEAFF
>NA|TRBJ2-2|TRBD2|TRBV11-2
TGTGCCAGCAGCTTAGGGACTAGCGGCTTAAAAAAAACCGGGGAGCTGTTTTTT
CASSLGTSGLKKTGELFF
>NA|TRBJ2-2|TRBD2|TRBV5-4
TGTGCCAGCAGCTTGGATAGGCTAGCGGGAGCATCTGGGGAGCTGTTTTTT
CASSLDRLAGASGELFF
>NA|TRBJ1-2|NA|TRBV11-2
TGTGCCAGCAGCTTAGGCTCAGAAAACACCTTC
CASSLGSENTF
>NA|TRBJ1-4|TRBD1|TRBV18
TGTGCCAGCTCACCTGGACAGGGAGGCGAAAAACTGTTTTTT
CASSPGQGGEKLFF
>NA|TRBJ1-3|NA|TRBV5-8
TGTGCCAGCAGTCTCCGGGACTCAAATGGAAACACCATATATTTT
CASSLRDSNGNTIYF
>few|TRBJ2-1|TRBD2|TRBV12-3/TRBV12-4
TGTGCCAGCAGTTTACTAGCGGGAGATGAGCAGTTCTTC
CASSLLAGDEQFF
>NA|TRBJ1-5|NA|TRBV12-2
TGTGCAAGTCTTACACCCTGTCCAGGGGATGGCAATCAGCCCCAGCATTTT
CASLTPCPGDGNQPQHF
>NA|TRBJ2-7|NA|TRBV18
TGTGCCAGCTCATCAACCGGGACTGGAGCATTCTACGAGCAGTACTTC
CASSSTGTGAFYEQYF
>NA|TRBJ1-2|NA|TRBV5-6
TGTGCCAGCAGCCCCGGGGTCTATGGCTACACCTTC
CASSPGVYGYTF
>NA|TRBJ2-1|TRBD1|TRBV28
TGTGCCAGCAGCCTAACAGGGACAGGGGGCGAGCAGTTCTTC
CASSLTGTGGEQFF
>NA|TRBJ2-7|NA|TRBV5-8
TGTGCCAGCATCTGGGACTCGACCTACGAGCAGTACTTC
CASIWDSTYEQYF
>NA|TRBJ2-1|TRBD2|TRBV7-9
TGTGCCAGCAGCTTGAACTTAGGGCTAGCGGGAGTTGACAATGAGCAGTTCTTC
CASSLNLGLAGVDNEQFF